Listed below are T cell receptor beta chains from one sample, sequenced in a study of PD-1 blockade in classical Hodgkin lymphoma. Produced via immunoSEQ multiplex PCR; TCRdb's table is partial and in-frame only. Here the sample spans 98,000 or so clones, about 88% being singletons. The source material was peripheral blood mononuclear cells (PBMCs), sampled before the second cycle of nivolumab. These TCRs come from a human donor with classical Hodgkin lymphoma. The CDR3 runs from the conserved cysteine through the conserved F or W. A D gene is named only where the DNA matches it firmly. Clone size is stated in some rows and not others, as once, few, many or a class when expanded.

size | J | V | D | CDR3 | DNA
- | TRBJ1-1 | TRBV4-2 | - | CASSQEWGTEAFF | TGTGCCAGCAGCCAAGAGTGGGGAACTGAAGCTTTCTTT
- | TRBJ2-1 | TRBV19 | - | CASSIGGVRSYNEQFF | TGTGCCAGTAGTATAGGCGGGGTGCGCTCCTACAATGAGCAGTTCTTC
once | TRBJ2-1 | TRBV19 | - | CASSRGGPYNEQFF | TGTGCCAGTAGTAGGGGGGGCCCGTACAATGAGCAGTTCTTC
- | TRBJ1-1 | TRBV7-2 | - | CASSLDGQKNTEAFF | TGTGCCAGCAGCTTAGACGGACAGAAGAACACTGAAGCTTTCTTT
- | TRBJ1-1 | TRBV14 | - | CASSQEVSFNTEAFF | TGTGCCAGCAGCCAAGAAGTCTCTTTCAACACTGAAGCTTTCTTT
- | TRBJ1-1 | TRBV10-1 | TRBD1 | CASSRQGGGTEAFF | TGCGCCAGCAGCCGACAGGGCGGGGGCACTGAAGCTTTCTTT
- | TRBJ1-5 | TRBV27 | - | CASSLFEGYQPQHF | TGTGCCAGCAGTTTATTCGAGGGTTATCAGCCCCAGCATTTT
- | TRBJ2-7 | TRBV10-1 | - | CATSRDSSSYEQYF | TGCGCCACCTCCAGGGACTCATCTTCCTACGAGCAGTACTTC
- | TRBJ1-2 | TRBV2 | TRBD1 | CASSEMRTGDGYTF | TGTGCCAGCAGTGAAATGCGGACAGGGGACGGCTACACCTTC
- | TRBJ2-2 | TRBV5-5 | - | CASGHRNTGELFF | TGTGCCAGCGGCCACAGGAACACCGGGGAGCTGTTTTTT
- | TRBJ2-1 | TRBV25-1 | - | CASSGGTSNEQFF | TGTGCCAGCAGTGGGGGGACCTCAAATGAGCAGTTCTTC
- | TRBJ2-7 | TRBV28 | - | CASSLGRGEYF | TGTGCCAGCAGTTTAGGTAGGGGGGAGTACTTC
once | TRBJ1-1 | TRBV11-2 | - | CASSSGQSPNTEAFF | TGTGCCAGCAGCTCCGGACAGTCCCCTAACACTGAAGCTTTCTTT
- | TRBJ1-2 | TRBV6-4 | TRBD1 | CASSELQGKGGYTF | TGTGCCAGCAGTGAACTACAGGGGAAGGGCGGCTACACCTTC
few | TRBJ1-3 | TRBV9 | - | CASSVAGTAALGNTIYF | TGTGCCAGCAGCGTAGCTGGGACGGCTGCTCTCGGAAACACCATATATTTT
- | TRBJ1-1 | TRBV6-1 | - | CASTGGAEPAFF | TGTGCCAGCACCGGGGGTGCAGAGCCGGCTTTCTTT
once | TRBJ1-2 | TRBV7-6 | - | CATRPGVGGYTF | TGTGCCACCCGGCCGGGAGTCGGGGGCTACACCTTC
- | TRBJ2-5 | TRBV7-9 | - | CASSPGPLTQETQYF | TGTGCCAGCAGCCCGGGACCTTTAACCCAAGAGACCCAGTACTTC
- | TRBJ1-2 | TRBV6-5 | - | CASSYSTHGLYGYTF | TGTGCCAGCAGTTACTCGACTCACGGACTCTATGGCTACACCTTC
- | TRBJ2-7 | TRBV10-1 | - | CASSGSGFEQYF | TGCGCCAGCAGTGGATCCGGGTTCGAGCAGTACTTC
- | TRBJ2-2 | TRBV5-6 | - | CASSVSLVNTGELFF | TGTGCCAGCAGCGTATCCCTGGTGAACACCGGGGAGCTGTTTTTT
- | TRBJ2-7 | TRBV6-1 | TRBD2 | CASRALAGSSYEQYF | TGTGCCAGCAGGGCACTAGCGGGAAGCTCCTACGAGCAGTACTTC
- | TRBJ1-1 | TRBV6-6 | - | CASRYEQESYTEAFF | TGTGCCAGCAGGTACGAACAGGAGAGTTACACTGAAGCTTTCTTT
once | TRBJ1-2 | TRBV5-1 | - | CSSSLASGKLNYGYTF | TGCTCCAGCAGCTTGGCCTCGGGGAAGCTTAACTATGGCTACACCTTC
few | TRBJ2-1 | TRBV4-3 | - | CASSQGPNRGEQFF | TGCGCCAGCAGCCAAGGACCAAACCGGGGGGAGCAGTTCTTC
- | TRBJ2-2 | TRBV19 | - | CASSIGVRVWGELFF | TGTGCCAGTAGTATAGGCGTCAGGGTGTGGGGGGAGCTGTTTTTT
- | TRBJ2-7 | TRBV19 | TRBD2 | CASSGDYYEQYF | TGTGCCAGTAGCGGGGACTACTACGAGCAGTACTTC
- | TRBJ2-2 | TRBV6-5 | - | CASSYPAGSGGELFF | TGTGCCAGCAGTTATCCCGCGGGGTCGGGCGGGGAGCTGTTTTTT
- | TRBJ1-1 | TRBV6-6 | - | CASRIGRVEAFF | TGTGCCAGCAGAATCGGACGGGTTGAAGCTTTCTTT
- | TRBJ2-5 | TRBV19 | - | CASSISVEETQYF | TGTGCCAGTAGTATAAGCGTAGAAGAGACCCAGTACTTC
once | TRBJ2-3 | TRBV10-3 | TRBD2 | CAIREGLAEITQYF | TGTGCCATCAGGGAGGGACTAGCGGAGATAACGCAGTATTTT